This T cell receptor (beta chain) was documented in a study of metastatic and nonmetastatic thyroid tumors. All patients were untreated before thyroid surgery. Original handling: Built for papillary thyroid cancer, a distant-metastasis classifier drew on CDR3 differences across clinicopathological groups. TCRdb re-called clones via MiXCR from the PCR reads. In this record, the V and J calls reflect TCRdb's handling and not the investigators' own analysis. The table lists approximately 12,000 clones, about a third of them singletons. The TCR originated in a female donor with papillary thyroid cancer or a benign thyroid nodule (not recorded which). Some clones in this sample may be carry-over from other donors' samples. Material: tumor tissue.

DNA for the CDR3: TGTGCCAGCAGCCCTCGGGTAGCGGAGTACGAGCAGTACTTC. This codes for CASSPRVAEYEQYF. The chain combines TRBV7-2 with TRBJ2-7; a possible D gene is TRBD2 (6 bases). The CDR3 extends over 14 amino acids. V was cut by 5 bases and J by 4 bases, with 15 bases left in between. Per germline, CDR1 SGHTA and CDR2 FQGNSA. Full variable domain (remainder filled in from reference TRBV7-2 and TRBJ2-7): GAGVSQSPSNKVTEKGKDVELRCDPISGHTALYWYRQSLGQGLEFLIYFQGNSAPDKSGLPSDRFSAERTGGSVSTLTIQRTQQEDSAVYLCASSPRVAEYEQYFGPGTRLTVT.